These 10 T cell receptor beta chains share one sample of origin, sequenced in a study of T cells in Graves' hyperthyroidism and ophthalmopathy. The CDR3 regions of TCR beta were amplified from RNA transcripts. Initially, a first-round RT-PCR of the TCR CDR3 employed the HTBI primer set. Each CDR3 protein is one row after TCRdb ran MiXCR on the multiplex PCR reads. The sample contains 300,000 or so distinct CDR3 sequences, roughly 18% of which appear only once. Source material: blood. The receptors shown here come from a woman aged 50 to 60 with Graves' hyperthyroidism.

The chain couples TRBV20-1 to TRBJ2-1; maybe TRBD1 (5 bases). Trimming removed 0 bases at V and 5 bases at J, with 8 bases between. The CDR3 is 13 residues long. Germline loops: CDR1 DFQATT, CDR2 SNEGSKA (reference sequence). The CDR3 DNA reads as TGCAGTGCTAGAGAATGGGGCCACAATGAGCAGTTCTTC. This sequence encodes CSAREWGHNEQFF.

There are a few counts of this clonotype. Compared with germline, one end of the junction differs, possibly owing to a read error. The V call is TRBV4-1, the J call TRBJ2-5, with 11 bases identical to TRBD2. Germline lookup yields CDR1 MGHRA and CDR2 YSYEKL. This CDR3 comprises 16 residues. The CDR3 bases are TGTGCCAGCAGTGGGCTAGCGGGGGGCCACCAAGAGACCCAGTACTTC. This gives the protein CASSGLAGGHQETQYF.

The genes are TRBV3-1 and TRBJ2-2; 10 nucleotides line up with TRBD2. Germline CDR1 is LGHDT and CDR2 is YNNKEL (reference sequence). The CDR3 spans 16 residues. The J segment lost 1 base and the V segment lost 6 bases, leaving 5 bases of the junction unmatched. The DNA of the CDR3 is TGTGCCAGCAGAGTAGCGGGAGGACAGAACACCGGGGAGCTGTTTTTT. This gives the protein CASRVAGGQNTGELFF.

As concerns this clonotype: Possible read error: a much larger clone is one base away. The chain carries TRBV20-1 and TRBJ2-7; 7 bases match TRBD2. The germline V gene has CDR1 DFQATT and CDR2 SNEGSKA (reference sequence). The CDR3 runs to 12 residues. J gave up 3 bases and V 5 bases, and 4 bases lay outside the gene matches. Here the CDR3 reads CSACGSGYEQYF. As DNA, the CDR3 is TGCAGTGCTTGCGGGAGTGGCTACGAGCAGTACTTC.

This clonotype appeared many times. V gene TRBV2 combines with J gene TRBJ1-5; TRBD1 agrees at 9 bases. Losses at the gene ends were 2 bases for V and 0 bases for J; bases not matched to a gene: 14. This CDR3 is 20 amino acids long. Germline-derived CDR1 and CDR2 are SNHLY and FYNNEI. The CDR3 region has the DNA TGTGCCAGCAGTGAATCACACCCGGGACAGGGTCCCAATAGCAATCAGCCCCAGCATTTT. This translates into CASSESHPGQGPNSNQPQHF.

This clonotype was found many times. V is TRBV6-1 and J is TRBJ2-1; the D gene could be TRBD1 or TRBD2 (7 bases each). Germline loops: CDR1 MNHNS, CDR2 SASEGT. V lost 11 bases and J lost 7, with 24 bases in between. CDR3 length: 15 residues. The CDR3 sequence is CAARGLTGGMNEQFF. DNA for the CDR3: TGTGCCGCCAGGGGGTTAACGGGGGGAATGAATGAGCAGTTCTTC.

This clonotype was counted many times. The chain links TRBV6-1 to TRBJ2-7; TRBD2 agrees at 13 bases. Trimming cost V 5 bases and J 6 bases; bases outside gene matches: 7. There are 15 residues in the CDR3. Germline assignment: CDR1 MNHNS and CDR2 SASEGT. The CDR3 region has the DNA TGTGCCAGCAGTTCGGGACTAGCGGGAACTCTCGAGCAGTACTTC. It yields the protein CASSSGLAGTLEQYF.

The rearrangement joins TRBV29-1 to TRBJ2-1; D possibly corresponds to TRBD2 (5 bases). V was cut by 2 bases and J by 3 bases, with 8 bases left in between. Germline CDR1 is SQVTM and CDR2 is ANQGSEA. The CDR3 has 13 residues. CDR3 in DNA: TGCAGCGTTGAATGGGCGGGCTACAATGAGCAGTTCTTC. It specifies CSVEWAGYNEQFF.

In this sample, this clonotype turned up many times. V is TRBV3-1 and J is TRBJ2-3, with D hard to call. Trimming left V 2 bases short and J 5 bases short, with 8 bases between. The CDR3 loop spans 13 amino acids. Germline values: CDR1 LGHDT, CDR2 YNNKEL (reference sequence). In nucleotides, the CDR3 is TGTGCCAGCAGCCAAAGACAACTAGATACGCAGTATTTT. As protein: CASSQRQLDTQYF.

The V gene is TRBV7-2, the J gene TRBJ2-1; D unclear. From germline, CDR1 is SGHTA and CDR2 FQGNSA. The CDR3 has 13 residues. The germline V and J ends were trimmed by 2 bases and 6 bases, with 8 bases remaining between them. The CDR3 DNA reads as TGTGCCAGCAGCTTAATGAGGATCAATGAGCAGTTCTTC. Its translation is CASSLMRINEQFF.